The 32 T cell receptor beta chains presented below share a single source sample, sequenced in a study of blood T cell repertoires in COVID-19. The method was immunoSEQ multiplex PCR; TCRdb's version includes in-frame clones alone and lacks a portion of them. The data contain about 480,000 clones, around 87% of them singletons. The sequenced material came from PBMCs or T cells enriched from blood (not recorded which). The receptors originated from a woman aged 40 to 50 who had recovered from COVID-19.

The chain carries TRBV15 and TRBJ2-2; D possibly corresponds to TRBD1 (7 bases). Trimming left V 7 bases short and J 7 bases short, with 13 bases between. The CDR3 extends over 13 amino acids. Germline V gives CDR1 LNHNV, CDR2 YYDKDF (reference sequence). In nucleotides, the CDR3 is TGTGCCACCACAAGGGGGCGGGACGGGGAGCTGTTTTTT. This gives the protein CATTRGRDGELFF.

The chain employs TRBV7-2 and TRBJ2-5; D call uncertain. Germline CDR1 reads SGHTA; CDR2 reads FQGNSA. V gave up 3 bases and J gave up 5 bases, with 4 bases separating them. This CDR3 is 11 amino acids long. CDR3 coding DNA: TGTGCCAGCAGCTTCGTGGAGACCCAGTACTTC. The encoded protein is CASSFVETQYF.

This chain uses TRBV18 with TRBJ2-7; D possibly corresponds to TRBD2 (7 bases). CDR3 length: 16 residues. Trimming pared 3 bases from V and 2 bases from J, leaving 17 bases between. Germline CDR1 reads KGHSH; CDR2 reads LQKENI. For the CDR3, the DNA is TGTGCCAGCTCACCTAGGGGGGGACTCTCTCCCTACGAGCAGTACTTC. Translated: CASSPRGGLSPYEQYF. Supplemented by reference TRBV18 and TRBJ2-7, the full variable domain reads NAGVMQNPRHLVRRRGQEARLRCSPMKGHSHVYWYRQLPEEGLKFMVYLQKENIIDESGMPKERFSAEFPKEGPSILRIQQVVRGDSAAYFCASSPRGGLSPYEQYFGPGTRLTVT.

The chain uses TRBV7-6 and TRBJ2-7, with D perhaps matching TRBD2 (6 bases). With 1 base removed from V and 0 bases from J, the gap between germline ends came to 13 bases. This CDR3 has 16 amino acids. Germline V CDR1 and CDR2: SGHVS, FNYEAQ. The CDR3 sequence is CASSLGLATSSYEQYF. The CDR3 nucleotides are TGTGCCAGCAGCTTAGGGCTAGCGACCAGCTCCTACGAGCAGTACTTC.

The CDR3 bases are TGTGCCAGCAGCCAAAACCTGGGACAACGAAAAAAACTGTTTTTT. This gives the protein CASSQNLGQRKKLFF. The chain couples TRBV3-1 (or the pseudogene TRBV3-2) to TRBJ1-4, with a possible D match to TRBD1 (6 bases). The CDR3 runs 15 residues. Germline V gene lookup returns CDR1 LGHDT and CDR2 YNNKEL (reference sequence). V dropped 2 bases and J dropped 9 bases, with 16 bases sitting between them.

CDR3 in DNA: TGCGCCAGCAGCCCGGGACAGGGTCACGAAGAGACCCAGTACTTC. Translated: CASSPGQGHEETQYF. The chain employs TRBV5-1 and TRBJ2-5, with 9 bases identical to TRBD1. The V gene's germline CDR1 is SGHRS and CDR2 YFSETQ. The CDR3 contains 15 residues. V lost 4 bases and J lost 3; bases outside the gene matches: 7.

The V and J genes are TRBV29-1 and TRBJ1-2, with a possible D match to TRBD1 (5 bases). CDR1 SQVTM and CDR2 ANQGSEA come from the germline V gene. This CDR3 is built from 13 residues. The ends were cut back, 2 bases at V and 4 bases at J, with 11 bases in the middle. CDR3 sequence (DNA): TGCAGCGTTGAATGGGGCTTAGGCTATGGCTACACCTTC. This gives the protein CSVEWGLGYGYTF.

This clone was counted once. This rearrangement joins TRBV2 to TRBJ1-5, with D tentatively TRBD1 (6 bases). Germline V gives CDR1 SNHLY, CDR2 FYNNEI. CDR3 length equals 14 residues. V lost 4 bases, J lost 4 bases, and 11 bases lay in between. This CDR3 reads CASSGTGRNQPQHF. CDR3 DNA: TGTGCCAGCAGTGGAACAGGGCGGAATCAGCCCCAGCATTTT.

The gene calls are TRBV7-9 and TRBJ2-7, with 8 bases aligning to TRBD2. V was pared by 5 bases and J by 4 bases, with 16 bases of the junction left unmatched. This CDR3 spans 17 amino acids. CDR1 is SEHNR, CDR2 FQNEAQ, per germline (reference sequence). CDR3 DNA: TGTGCCAGCAGCCAGGTCCTAACAGGGACGGGAGGGTACGAGCAGTACTTC. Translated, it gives CASSQVLTGTGGYEQYF.

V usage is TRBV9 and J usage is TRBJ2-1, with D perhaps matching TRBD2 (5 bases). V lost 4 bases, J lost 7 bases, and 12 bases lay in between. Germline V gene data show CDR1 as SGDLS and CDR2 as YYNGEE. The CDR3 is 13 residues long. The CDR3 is CASSSYRGNEQFF. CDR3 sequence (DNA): TGTGCCAGCAGCTCATACAGAGGGAATGAGCAGTTCTTC.

The CDR3 nucleotides read TGCGCCAGCAGCCCCCGACTAGCGGAATCCTCCTACGAGCAGTACTTC. Its translation: CASSPRLAESSYEQYF. J is TRBJ2-7 and V is TRBV4-1; 9 bases are shared with TRBD2. The CDR3 sequence is 16 residues long. Germline V gene data show CDR1 as MGHRA and CDR2 as YSYEKL. J gave up 0 bases and V 4 bases, and 7 bases lay outside the gene matches.

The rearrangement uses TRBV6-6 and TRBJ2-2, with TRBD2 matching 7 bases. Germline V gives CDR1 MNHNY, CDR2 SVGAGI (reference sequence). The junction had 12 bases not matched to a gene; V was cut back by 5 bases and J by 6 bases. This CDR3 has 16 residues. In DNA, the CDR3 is TGTGCCAGCAGTCATTTCACAAGCGGGACCGCCGGGGAGCTGTTTTTT. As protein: CASSHFTSGTAGELFF.

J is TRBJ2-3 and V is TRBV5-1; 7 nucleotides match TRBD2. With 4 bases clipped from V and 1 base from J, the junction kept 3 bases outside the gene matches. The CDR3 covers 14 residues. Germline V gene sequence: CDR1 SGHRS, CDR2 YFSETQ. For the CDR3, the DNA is TGCGCCAGCAGCCCCCGGGGGGGCACAGATACGCAGTATTTT. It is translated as CASSPRGGTDTQYF.

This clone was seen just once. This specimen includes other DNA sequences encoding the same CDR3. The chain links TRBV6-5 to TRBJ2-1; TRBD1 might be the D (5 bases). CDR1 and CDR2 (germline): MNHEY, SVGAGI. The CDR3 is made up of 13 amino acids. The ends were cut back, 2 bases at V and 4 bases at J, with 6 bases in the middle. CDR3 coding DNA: TGTGCCAGCAGTTACGACAGTTACAATGAGCAGTTCTTC. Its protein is CASSYDSYNEQFF.

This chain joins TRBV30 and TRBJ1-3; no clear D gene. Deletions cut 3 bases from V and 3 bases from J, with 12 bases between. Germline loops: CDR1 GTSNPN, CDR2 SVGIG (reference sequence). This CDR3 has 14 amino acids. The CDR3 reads CAWRSGSFGNTIYF. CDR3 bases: TGTGCCTGGAGGTCGGGTTCTTTTGGAAACACCATATATTTT.

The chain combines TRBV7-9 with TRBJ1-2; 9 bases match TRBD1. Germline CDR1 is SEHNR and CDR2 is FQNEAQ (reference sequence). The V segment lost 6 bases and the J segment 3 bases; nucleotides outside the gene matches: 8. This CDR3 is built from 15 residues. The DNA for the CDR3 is TGTGCCAGCAGTTTCTTACAGGGGGCGGACTATGGCTACACCTTC. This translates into CASSFLQGADYGYTF.

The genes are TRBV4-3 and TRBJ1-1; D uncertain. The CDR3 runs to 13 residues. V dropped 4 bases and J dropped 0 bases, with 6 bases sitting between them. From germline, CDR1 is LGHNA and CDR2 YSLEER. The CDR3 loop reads CASSPLLNTEAFF. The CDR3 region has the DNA TGCGCCAGCAGCCCCCTGTTGAACACTGAAGCTTTCTTT.

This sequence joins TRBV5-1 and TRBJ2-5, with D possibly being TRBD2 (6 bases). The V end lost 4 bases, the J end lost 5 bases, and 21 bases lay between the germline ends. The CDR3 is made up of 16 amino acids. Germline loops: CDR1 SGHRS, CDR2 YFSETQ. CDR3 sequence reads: CASSGLGGGQLETQYF. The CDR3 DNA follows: TGCGCCAGCAGCGGGCTTGGGGGAGGCCAATTGGAGACCCAGTACTTC.

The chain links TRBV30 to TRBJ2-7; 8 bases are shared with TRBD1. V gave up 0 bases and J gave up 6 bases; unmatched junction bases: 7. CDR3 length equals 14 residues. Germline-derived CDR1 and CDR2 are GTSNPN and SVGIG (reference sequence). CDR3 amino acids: CAWSVLTGVSEQYF. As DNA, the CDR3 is TGTGCCTGGAGTGTTTTGACAGGGGTTAGCGAGCAGTACTTC.

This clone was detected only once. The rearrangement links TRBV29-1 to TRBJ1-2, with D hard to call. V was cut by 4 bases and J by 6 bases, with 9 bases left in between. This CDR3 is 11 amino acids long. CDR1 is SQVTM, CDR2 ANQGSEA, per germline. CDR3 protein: CSVAGSDGYTF. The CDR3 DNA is TGCAGCGTTGCGGGGAGCGATGGCTACACCTTC.

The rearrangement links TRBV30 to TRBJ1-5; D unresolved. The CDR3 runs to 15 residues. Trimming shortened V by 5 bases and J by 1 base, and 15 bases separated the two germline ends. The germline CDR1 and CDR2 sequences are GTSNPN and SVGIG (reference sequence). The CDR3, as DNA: TGTGCCTGGGCCCAAGGGAGACTCAGCAATCAGCCCCAGCATTTT. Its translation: CAWAQGRLSNQPQHF.

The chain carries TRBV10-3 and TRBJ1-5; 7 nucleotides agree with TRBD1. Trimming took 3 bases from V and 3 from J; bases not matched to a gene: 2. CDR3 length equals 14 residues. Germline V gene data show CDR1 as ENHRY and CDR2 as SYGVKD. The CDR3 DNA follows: TGTGCCATCAGTGATACAGGGGACAATCAGCCCCAGCATTTT. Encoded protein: CAISDTGDNQPQHF.

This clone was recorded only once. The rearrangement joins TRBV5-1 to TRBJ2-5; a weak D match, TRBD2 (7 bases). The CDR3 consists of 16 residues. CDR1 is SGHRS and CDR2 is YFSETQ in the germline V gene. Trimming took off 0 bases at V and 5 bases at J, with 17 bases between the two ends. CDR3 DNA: TGCGCCAGCAGCTTGGAAGGGGGGAGGGCCGGTGAGACCCAGTACTTC. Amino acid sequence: CASSLEGGRAGETQYF.

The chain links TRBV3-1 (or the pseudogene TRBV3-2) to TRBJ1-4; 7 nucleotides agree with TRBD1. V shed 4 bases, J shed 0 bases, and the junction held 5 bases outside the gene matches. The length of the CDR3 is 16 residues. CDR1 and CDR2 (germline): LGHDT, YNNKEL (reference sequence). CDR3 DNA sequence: TGTGCCAGCAGCCCGACAGGGTTGGCAACTAATGAAAAACTGTTTTTT. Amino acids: CASSPTGLATNEKLFF.

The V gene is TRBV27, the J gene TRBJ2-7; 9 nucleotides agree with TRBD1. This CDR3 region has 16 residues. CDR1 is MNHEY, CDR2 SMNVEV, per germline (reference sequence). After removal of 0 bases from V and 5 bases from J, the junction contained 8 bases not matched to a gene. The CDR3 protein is CASSLSVGTGIHEQYF. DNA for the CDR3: TGTGCCAGCAGTTTATCGGTAGGGACAGGGATCCACGAGCAGTACTTC.

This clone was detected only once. The CDR3 DNA reads TGTGCCACCAGCAGAGATCGGGGTGCTTATTCCACAGATACGCAGTATTTT. It yields the protein CATSRDRGAYSTDTQYF. V is TRBV15 and J is TRBJ2-3; maybe TRBD2 (5 bases). Germline assignment: CDR1 LNHNV and CDR2 YYDKDF (reference sequence). V dropped 0 bases and J dropped 2 bases, with 15 bases sitting between them. There are 17 residues in the CDR3.

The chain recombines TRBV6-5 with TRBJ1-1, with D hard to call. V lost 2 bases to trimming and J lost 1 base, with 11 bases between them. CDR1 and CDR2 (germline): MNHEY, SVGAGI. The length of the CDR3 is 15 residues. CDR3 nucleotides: TGTGCCAGCAGTTACATGCAGGAAGGGAACACTGAAGCTTTCTTT. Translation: CASSYMQEGNTEAFF.

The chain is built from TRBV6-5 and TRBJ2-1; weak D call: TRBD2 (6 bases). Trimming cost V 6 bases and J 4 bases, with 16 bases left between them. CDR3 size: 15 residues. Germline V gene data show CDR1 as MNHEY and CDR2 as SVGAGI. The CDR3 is CASRPGGSGYNEQFF. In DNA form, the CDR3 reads TGTGCCAGCAGACCCGGGGGTAGCGGATACAATGAGCAGTTCTTC.

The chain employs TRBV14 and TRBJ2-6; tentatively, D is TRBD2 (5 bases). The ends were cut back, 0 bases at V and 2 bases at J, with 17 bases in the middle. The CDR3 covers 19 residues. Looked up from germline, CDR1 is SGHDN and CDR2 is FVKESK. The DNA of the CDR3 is TGTGCCAGCAGCCAAGACACCCGATTATGGCGGGCTGGGGCCAACGTCCTGACTTTC. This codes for CASSQDTRLWRAGANVLTF.

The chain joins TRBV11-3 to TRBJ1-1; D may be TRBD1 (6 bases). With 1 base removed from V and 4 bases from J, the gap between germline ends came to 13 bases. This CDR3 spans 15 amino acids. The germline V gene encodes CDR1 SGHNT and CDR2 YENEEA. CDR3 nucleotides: TGTGCCAGCAGCTTAGGGCGAATCAGGGGCACTGAAGCTTTCTTT. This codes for CASSLGRIRGTEAFF.

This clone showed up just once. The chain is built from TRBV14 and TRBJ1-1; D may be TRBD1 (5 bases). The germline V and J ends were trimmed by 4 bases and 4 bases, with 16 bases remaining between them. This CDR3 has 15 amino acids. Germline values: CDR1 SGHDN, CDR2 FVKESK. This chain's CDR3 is CASSRFPTAITEAFF. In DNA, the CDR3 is TGTGCCAGCAGCCGCTTCCCGACAGCGATCACTGAAGCTTTCTTT.

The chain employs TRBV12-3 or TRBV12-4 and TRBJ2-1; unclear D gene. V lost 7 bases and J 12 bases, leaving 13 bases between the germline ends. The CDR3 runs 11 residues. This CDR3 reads CASKLLLWQFF. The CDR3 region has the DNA TGTGCCAGCAAACTGCTTCTGTGGCAGTTCTTC.